These 17 T cell receptor beta chains came from one sample sequenced in a study of CD8 T cells in ankylosing spondylitis. MiXCR was run by TCRdb on the 5' RACE reads, yielding one entry per CDR3 protein. This table has more than 60,000 distinct CDR3 sequences, roughly 6.1% appearing once. Sequencing was done on a sample of synovial fluid, either unsorted or a sorted T cell fraction (not recorded which). The receptors come from a male donor with ankylosing spondylitis.

This clonotype has ten or more counts. J is TRBJ2-7 and V is TRBV11-3; no firm D call. Germline V lookup: CDR1 SGHNT, CDR2 YENEEA. The CDR3 covers 15 residues. The V end was cut by 5 bases, the J end by 2 bases, with 16 bases between. CDR3 in DNA: TGTGCCAGCAGCCCCCCGTCCAGGACCACCTACGAGCAGTACTTC. Translation: CASSPPSRTTYEQYF.

This clonotype has just a few counts. One junction end disagrees with the germline gene, perhaps due to a read error. CDR3 loop: CASSLSGSPDTQYF. CDR3 DNA sequence: TGTGCTAGCAGCTTGAGCGGGAGCCCAGATACGCAGTATTTT. The V gene is TRBV7-7, the J gene TRBJ2-3, with 8 bases identical to TRBD2. The CDR3 has 14 residues. Germline CDR1 SSHAT, CDR2 FNYEAQ (reference sequence).

The table lists this clonotype with many counts. The rearrangement joins TRBV7-2 to TRBJ1-5; no clear D gene. The CDR3 is 14 amino acids. CDR1 is SGHTA, CDR2 FQGNSA, per germline. The germline V and J ends were trimmed by 7 bases and 1 base, with 11 bases remaining between them. The CDR3 is CASTRPASNQPQHF. CDR3 in DNA: TGTGCCAGCACTCGCCCCGCGAGCAATCAGCCCCAGCATTTT. The full variable domain, with the rest looked up from reference TRBV7-2 and TRBJ1-5, is GAGVSQSPSNKVTEKGKDVELRCDPISGHTALYWYRQSLGQGLEFLIYFQGNSAPDKSGLPSDRFSAERTGGSVSTLTIQRTQQEDSAVYLCASTRPASNQPQHFGDGTRLSIL.

The CDR3 DNA follows: TGTGCCAGCAGCGGACTCAGGGGAAACTATGGCTACACCTTC. Amino acid sequence: CASSGLRGNYGYTF. The V gene is TRBV7-9, the J gene TRBJ1-2; D may be TRBD1 (6 bases). CDR3 length: 14 residues. Trimming removed 5 bases from V and 2 bases from J, with 12 bases in between. Germline V gives CDR1 SEHNR, CDR2 FQNEAQ (reference sequence).

This clonotype appeared many times. The chain joins TRBV11-3 to TRBJ2-1; D gene uncertain. The CDR3 is 14 residues long. Trimming took off 0 bases at V and 8 bases at J, with 11 bases between the two ends. CDR1 and CDR2 (germline): SGHNT, YENEEA. The CDR3 region is CASSLDGVMDEQFF. The CDR3 DNA sequence: TGTGCCAGCAGCTTAGATGGGGTTATGGATGAGCAGTTCTTC.

At least ten counts were recorded for this clonotype. The chain employs TRBV29-1 and TRBJ2-3, with 9 bases identical to TRBD2. V gave up 0 bases and J gave up 5 bases; unmatched junction bases: 3. Germline assignment: CDR1 SQVTM and CDR2 ANQGSEA. The CDR3 is 14 amino acids. CDR3 sequence (DNA): TGCAGCGTTGAAGATCCACTAGCGGGAGATACGCAGTATTTT. It yields the protein CSVEDPLAGDTQYF.

This clonotype has a count of ten or more. V gene TRBV7-2 combines with J gene TRBJ2-1, with 15 bases lining up with TRBD2. The ends lost 5 bases at V and 3 bases at J; junction bases unmatched: 5. The CDR3 consists of 17 residues. Germline V gene lookup returns CDR1 SGHTA and CDR2 FQGNSA. CDR3 DNA sequence: TGTGCCAGCAGCCGGGGACTAGCGGGAGGATTCTACAATGAGCAGTTCTTC. It translates to CASSRGLAGGFYNEQFF.

There are a few counts of this clonotype. This chain links TRBV6-1 with TRBJ2-7; D gene unclear. CDR3 size: 14 residues. Germline CDR1 is MNHNS and CDR2 is SASEGT. Trimming removed 8 bases from V and 1 base from J, with 15 bases in between. The CDR3 protein is CASASVALSYEQYF. The CDR3 DNA follows: TGTGCCAGCGCCTCGGTAGCCTTATCCTACGAGCAGTACTTC.

This clonotype was seen at least ten times. The chain joins TRBV5-1 to TRBJ2-1; D unresolved. There are 14 residues in the CDR3. CDR1 and CDR2 (germline): SGHRS, YFSETQ. V was cut by 4 bases and J by 1 base, with 9 bases left in between. CDR3 loop: CASSIVASYNEQFF. For the CDR3, the DNA is TGCGCCAGCAGCATCGTCGCTTCCTACAATGAGCAGTTCTTC.

The V and J genes are TRBV6-6 and TRBJ2-7; TRBD1 matches 7 bases. The CDR3 contains 13 residues. Germline V gene sequence: CDR1 MNHNY, CDR2 SVGAGI (reference sequence). V shed 8 bases and J 7 bases; nucleotides not matched to a gene: 11. DNA for the CDR3: TGTGCCAGCGAGGGACAGATGCCTAGAGAGCAGTACTTC. This translates into CASEGQMPREQYF.

Many counts were recorded for this clonotype. The chain has TRBV28 and TRBJ1-6; the match to TRBD1 covers 7 bases. The CDR3 length is 15 residues. Germline CDR1 reads MDHEN; CDR2 reads SYDVKM. J gave up 4 bases and V 0 bases, and 0 bases lay outside the gene matches. This CDR3 reads CASSLWGQYNSPLHF. The CDR3 bases are TGTGCCAGCAGTTTATGGGGACAGTATAATTCACCCCTCCACTTT.

The chain carries TRBV19 and TRBJ2-5; D ambiguous. The CDR3 has 13 residues. The germline V gene has CDR1 LNHDA and CDR2 SQIVND (reference sequence). Deletions cut 3 bases from V and 1 base from J, with 6 bases between. The CDR3 DNA sequence: TGTGCCAGTAGTATTTCGACCCAAGAGACCCAGTACTTC. Its translation: CASSISTQETQYF.

This clonotype was seen ten or more times. The CDR3 DNA sequence: TGTGCCAGCAGCTTAGCATTCCCAGGAGATACGCAGTATTTT. Protein sequence: CASSLAFPGDTQYF. The V call is TRBV7-9, the J call TRBJ2-3; D gene ambiguous. The CDR3 length is 14 residues. CDR1 is SEHNR and CDR2 is FQNEAQ in the germline V gene (reference sequence). With 0 bases removed from V and 5 bases from J, the gap between germline ends came to 9 bases.

The chain joins TRBV28 to TRBJ2-6; no reliable D call. In germline, CDR1 is MDHEN, CDR2 SYDVKM. This CDR3 has 13 amino acids. V lost 6 bases, J lost 3 bases, and 6 bases lay in between. CDR3 sequence: CASSRRGANVLTF. The CDR3 DNA reads TGTGCCAGCAGCCGCCGTGGGGCCAACGTCCTGACTTTC.

This clonotype occurred many times. The chain has TRBV12-3 or TRBV12-4 and TRBJ2-1; 7 nucleotides agree with TRBD2. This CDR3 comprises 15 residues. V gave up 3 bases and J gave up 1 base; unmatched junction bases: 3. CDR3 loop: CASSFLAESYNEQFF. In DNA, the CDR3 is TGTGCCAGCAGTTTTCTAGCGGAGTCCTACAATGAGCAGTTCTTC.

This clonotype was seen many times. The V call is TRBV3-1, the J call TRBJ2-3; D is undetermined. Germline V gene sequence: CDR1 LGHDT, CDR2 YNNKEL (reference sequence). Trimming removed 6 bases from V and 10 bases from J, with 14 bases in between. The CDR3 spans 12 residues. CDR3 in amino acids: CASRPPEGPQYF. The DNA of the CDR3 is TGTGCCAGCAGGCCACCCGAAGGACCGCAGTATTTT.

This clonotype was counted at least ten times. The V call is TRBV20-1, the J call TRBJ1-4, with D possibly TRBD1 on 5 matching bases. This CDR3 comprises 15 residues. CDR1 and CDR2 (germline): DFQATT, SNEGSKA (reference sequence). The ends were cut back, 0 bases at V and 6 bases at J, with 14 bases in the middle. DNA of the CDR3: TGCAGTGCTAGAGATCGAATGCAGGGTGATGAAAAACTGTTTTTT. Its protein is CSARDRMQGDEKLFF.